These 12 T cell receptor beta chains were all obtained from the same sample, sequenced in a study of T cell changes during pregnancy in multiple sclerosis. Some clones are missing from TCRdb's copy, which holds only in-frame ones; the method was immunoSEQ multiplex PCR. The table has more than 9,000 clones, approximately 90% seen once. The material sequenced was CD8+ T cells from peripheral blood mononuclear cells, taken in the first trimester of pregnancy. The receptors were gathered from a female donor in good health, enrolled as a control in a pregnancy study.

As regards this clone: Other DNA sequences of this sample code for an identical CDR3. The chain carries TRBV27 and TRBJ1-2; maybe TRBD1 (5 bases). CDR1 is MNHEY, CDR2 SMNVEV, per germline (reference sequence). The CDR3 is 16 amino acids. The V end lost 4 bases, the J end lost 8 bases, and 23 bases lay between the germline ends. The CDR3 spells CASSYWTGGAVGGYTF. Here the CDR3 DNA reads TGTGCCAGCAGTTATTGGACCGGTGGGGCTGTCGGCGGCTACACCTTC.

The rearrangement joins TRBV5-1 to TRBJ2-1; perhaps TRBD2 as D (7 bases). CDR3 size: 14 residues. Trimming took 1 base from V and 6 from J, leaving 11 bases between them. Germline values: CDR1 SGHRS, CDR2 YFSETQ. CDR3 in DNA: TGCGCCAGCAGCTTGTGGGGGGGGCTCAATGAGCAGTTCTTC. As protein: CASSLWGGLNEQFF.

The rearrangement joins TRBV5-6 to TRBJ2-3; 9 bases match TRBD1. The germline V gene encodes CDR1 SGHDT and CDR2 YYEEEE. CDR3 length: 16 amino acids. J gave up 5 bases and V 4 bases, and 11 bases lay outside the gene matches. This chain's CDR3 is CASSRPGQGGRDTQYF. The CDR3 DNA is TGTGCCAGCAGCCGTCCGGGACAGGGAGGAAGAGATACGCAGTATTTT.

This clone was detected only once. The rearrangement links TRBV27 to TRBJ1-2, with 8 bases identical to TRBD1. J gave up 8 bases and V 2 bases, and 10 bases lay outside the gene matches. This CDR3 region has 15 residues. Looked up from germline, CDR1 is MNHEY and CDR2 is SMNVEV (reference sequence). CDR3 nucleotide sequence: TGTGCCAGCAGTTTAAGTTCCCAGGGGGCTGGAGGCTACACCTTC. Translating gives CASSLSSQGAGGYTF.

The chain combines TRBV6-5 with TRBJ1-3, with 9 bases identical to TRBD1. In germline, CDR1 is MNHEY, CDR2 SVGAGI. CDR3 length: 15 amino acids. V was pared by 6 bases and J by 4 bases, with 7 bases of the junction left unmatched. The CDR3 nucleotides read TGTGCCAGCAGCCACCGACAGGGGGGAGGAAACACCATATATTTT. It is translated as CASSHRQGGGNTIYF.

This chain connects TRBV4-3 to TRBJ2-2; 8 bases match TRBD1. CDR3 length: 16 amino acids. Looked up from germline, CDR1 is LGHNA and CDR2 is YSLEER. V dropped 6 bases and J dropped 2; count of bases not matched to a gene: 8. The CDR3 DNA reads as TGCGCCAGCAGTCCCGGGACAGGAATTAACACCGGGGAGCTGTTTTTT. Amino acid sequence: CASSPGTGINTGELFF.

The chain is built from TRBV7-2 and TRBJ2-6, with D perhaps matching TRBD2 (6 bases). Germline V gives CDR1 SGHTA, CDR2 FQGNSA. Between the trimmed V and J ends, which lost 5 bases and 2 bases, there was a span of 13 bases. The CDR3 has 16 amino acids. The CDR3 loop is CASSPGRDPGANVLTF. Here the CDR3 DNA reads TGTGCCAGCAGCCCGGGGCGGGACCCTGGGGCCAACGTCCTGACTTTC.

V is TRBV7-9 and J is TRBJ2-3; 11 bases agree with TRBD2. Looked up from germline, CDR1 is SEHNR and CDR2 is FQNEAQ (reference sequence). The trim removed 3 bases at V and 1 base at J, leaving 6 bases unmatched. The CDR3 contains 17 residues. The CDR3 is CASSFLATSGGTDTQYF. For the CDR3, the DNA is TGTGCCAGCAGCTTCCTTGCGACTAGCGGGGGCACAGATACGCAGTATTTT.

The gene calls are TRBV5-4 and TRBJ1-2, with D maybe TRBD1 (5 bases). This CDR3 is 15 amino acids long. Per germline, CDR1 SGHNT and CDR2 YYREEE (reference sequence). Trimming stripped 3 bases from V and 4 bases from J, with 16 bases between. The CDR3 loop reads CASSSNRQQLYGYTF. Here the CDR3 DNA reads TGTGCCAGCAGCTCGAATCGACAGCAACTCTATGGCTACACCTTC. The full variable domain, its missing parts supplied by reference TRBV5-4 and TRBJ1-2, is ETGVTQSPTHLIKTRGQQVTLRCSSQSGHNTVSWYQQALGQGPQFIFQYYREEENGRGNFPPRFSGLQFPNYSSELNVNALELDDSALYLCASSSNRQQLYGYTFGSGTRLTVV.

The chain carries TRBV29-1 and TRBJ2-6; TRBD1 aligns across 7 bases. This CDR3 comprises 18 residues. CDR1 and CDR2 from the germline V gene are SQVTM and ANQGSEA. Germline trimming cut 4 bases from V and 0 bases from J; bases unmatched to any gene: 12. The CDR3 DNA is TGCAGCGTTGTGTGGGGGCAGGGGGTACCCTCTGGGGCCAACGTCCTGACTTTC. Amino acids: CSVVWGQGVPSGANVLTF.

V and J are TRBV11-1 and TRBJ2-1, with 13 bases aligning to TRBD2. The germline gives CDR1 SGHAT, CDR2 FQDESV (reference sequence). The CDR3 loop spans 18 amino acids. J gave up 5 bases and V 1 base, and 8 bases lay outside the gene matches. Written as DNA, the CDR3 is TGTGCCAGCAGCTTAGTGACGACTAGCGGGGGGAGGAACAATGAGCAGTTCTTC. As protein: CASSLVTTSGGRNNEQFF.

The CDR3: CASSAGHLASYGYTF. CDR3 DNA sequence: TGCGCCAGCAGCGCAGGACATCTTGCCAGCTATGGCTACACCTTC. J is TRBJ1-2 and V is TRBV5-1; a possible D gene is TRBD1 (5 bases). V was pared by 4 bases and J by 4 bases, with 17 bases between. Germline CDR1 reads SGHRS; CDR2 reads YFSETQ. This CDR3 comprises 15 residues.